These T cell receptor beta chains were read from a single sample in a study of T-cell reconstitution after alpha-beta-depleted transplantation in children. TCRdb ran MiXCR on the PCR reads and lists one entry per CDR3 protein. The top ten clones hold approximately 30% of a sample with about 900,000 distinct CDR3 sequences, 25% to 35% of them seen once. The sequenced sample was PBMCs, mostly from graft donor cells, obtained 360 days after TCRalphabeta/CD19-depleted stem cell transplant. The receptors shown here come from a boy under two years old who had a stem cell transplant for SCID, so the T cells may come from the graft donor. Each CDR3 is given with its conserved first and last residue. The D gene is left open where the match is weak. Size tells how often a clone was seen (once, few, many) or the class of an expanded clone, and some rows leave it out.

D: TRBD1
size: -
V: TRBV10-3
J: TRBJ2-7
DNA: TGTGCCATCAGCAGAACAGGGGGTATCAGCGAGCAGTACTTC
CDR3: CAISRTGGISEQYF

D: -
size: -
V: TRBV12-3/TRBV12-4
J: TRBJ1-1
DNA: TGTGCCAGCAAAAGGGGGGTGGGCACTGAAGCTTTCTTT
CDR3: CASKRGVGTEAFF

D: -
size: -
V: TRBV10-3
J: TRBJ1-1
DNA: TGTGCCATCAGCGCAGGGGAAGGGACTGAAGCTTTCTTT
CDR3: CAISAGEGTEAFF

D: -
size: -
V: TRBV7-2
J: TRBJ2-1
DNA: TGTGCCAGCAGCTTATATGGGGTATCGGGCAATGAGCAGTTCTTC
CDR3: CASSLYGVSGNEQFF

D: -
size: -
V: TRBV18
J: TRBJ2-1
DNA: TGTGCCAGCTCACCACCGGTCGGGGGGCGGACCTACAATGAGCAGTTCTTC
CDR3: CASSPPVGGRTYNEQFF

D: -
size: -
V: TRBV10-3
J: TRBJ1-2
DNA: TGTGCCATCAGTGACGGGAGGGGCCAAACGTATGGCTACACCTTC
CDR3: CAISDGRGQTYGYTF

D: TRBD2
size: few
V: TRBV5-1
J: TRBJ2-2
DNA: TGCGCCAGCAGCCTACGCGCCGGGACTACGAACACCGGGGAGCTGTTTTTT
CDR3: CASSLRAGTTNTGELFF

D: -
size: few
V: TRBV5-1
J: TRBJ2-3
DNA: TGCGCCAGTGCTCCCCAACCCGGAGGGACCACAGATACGCAGTATTTT
CDR3: CASAPQPGGTTDTQYF

D: TRBD1
size: few
V: TRBV4-3
J: TRBJ1-1
DNA: TGCGCCAGCAGCCAAGAGGGACAGCGTGGCACTGAAGCTTTCTTT
CDR3: CASSQEGQRGTEAFF

D: TRBD2
size: -
V: TRBV6-2/TRBV6-3
J: TRBJ2-1
DNA: TGTGCCAGCAGTCCTCCAGCGGGGGTTCTCTCCAATGAGCAGTTCTTC
CDR3: CASSPPAGVLSNEQFF

D: -
size: -
V: TRBV10-3
J: TRBJ2-5
DNA: TGTGCCATCAGTGAGGGTGGTGAGGCCCAGTACTTC
CDR3: CAISEGGEAQYF

D: TRBD1
size: few
V: TRBV10-3
J: TRBJ2-7
DNA: TGTGCCATCAGGGACCGGGACAGGGGACCCCACGAGCAGTACTTC
CDR3: CAIRDRDRGPHEQYF

D: TRBD2
size: few
V: TRBV6-2/TRBV6-3
J: TRBJ2-7
DNA: TGTGCCAGCACCTACGGACTAGCGGGGGGGCAGGCACTCTACGAGCAGTACTTC
CDR3: CASTYGLAGGQALYEQYF

D: TRBD2
size: many
V: TRBV12-3/TRBV12-4
J: TRBJ2-2
DNA: TGTGCCAGCAGTTTTTACCAGCGGGGCCGAAACACCGGGGAGCTGTTTTTT
CDR3: CASSFYQRGRNTGELFF

D: -
size: few
V: TRBV13
J: TRBJ2-6
DNA: TGTGCCAGCAGCGTGGGCCAACTCGGGGCCAACGTCCTGACTTTC
CDR3: CASSVGQLGANVLTF

D: -
size: once
V: TRBV2
J: TRBJ2-7
DNA: TGTGCCAGCAGTGAAAGAGGGGTTTTCGACGAGCAGTACTTC
CDR3: CASSERGVFDEQYF

D: TRBD2
size: -
V: TRBV18
J: TRBJ2-5
DNA: TGTGCCAGCTCACCAGGAAGCGGGGGGGCCGAGACCCAGTACTTC
CDR3: CASSPGSGGAETQYF

D: -
size: few
V: TRBV20-1
J: TRBJ2-3
DNA: TGCAGTGCTAGATTAACAGATACGCAGTATTTT
CDR3: CSARLTDTQYF

D: TRBD1
size: few
V: TRBV10-3
J: TRBJ2-7
DNA: TGTGCCATCAGTGAGACAGGGGGAGGCGCCTACGAGCAGTACTTC
CDR3: CAISETGGGAYEQYF

D: -
size: once
V: TRBV5-1
J: TRBJ1-2
DNA: TGCGCCATCAGCTTGGAAGGGATTTGGGGCTACACCTTC
CDR3: CAISLEGIWGYTF

D: -
size: -
V: TRBV24-1
J: TRBJ1-2
DNA: TGTGCCACCAGTGAGCCCACAATCAACTATGGCTACACCTTC
CDR3: CATSEPTINYGYTF

D: -
size: -
V: TRBV12-3/TRBV12-4
J: TRBJ1-1
DNA: TGTGCCAGCAGTTTAGCGCTCGTCTGGAGCACTGAAGCTTTCTTT
CDR3: CASSLALVWSTEAFF

D: -
size: -
V: TRBV5-1
J: TRBJ2-5
DNA: TGCGCCAGCAGCTTTGCAGGGCGGTGGGAGACCCAGTACTTC
CDR3: CASSFAGRWETQYF

D: TRBD2
size: few
V: TRBV24-1
J: TRBJ2-5
DNA: TGTGCCACCAGTGACCATATAGCGGGGCAAGAGACCCAGTACTTC
CDR3: CATSDHIAGQETQYF

D: -
size: -
V: TRBV18
J: TRBJ2-5
DNA: TGTGCCAGCTCACCAGTGCTAGCCGAAGAGACCCAGTACTTC
CDR3: CASSPVLAEETQYF

D: TRBD1
size: few
V: TRBV6-1
J: TRBJ2-6
DNA: TGTGCCAGCACCCGGGAGGGACAGGGGGCTGGGGCCAACGTCCTGACTTTC
CDR3: CASTREGQGAGANVLTF

D: -
size: -
V: TRBV4-3
J: TRBJ2-7
DNA: TGCGCCAGCAGCCCAACGCTAGGGAGCTCCTACGAGCAGTACTTC
CDR3: CASSPTLGSSYEQYF

D: -
size: -
V: TRBV6-6
J: TRBJ2-2
DNA: TGTGCCAGCAGCACATCCACCGGGGAGCTGTTTTTT
CDR3: CASSTSTGELFF

D: -
size: -
V: TRBV3-1
J: TRBJ1-2
DNA: TGTGCCAGCAGGGGGGCCCCTGAGGGCTATGGCTACACCTTC
CDR3: CASRGAPEGYGYTF

D: -
size: -
V: TRBV12-3/TRBV12-4
J: TRBJ2-3
DNA: TGTGCCAGCAGTTCACAGGGTGGGACAGATACGCAGTATTTT
CDR3: CASSSQGGTDTQYF

D: TRBD2
size: few
V: TRBV4-3
J: TRBJ2-2
DNA: TGCGCCAGCACCCGCGACAAACTAAGGACTAGCGGGGGGGAGCCGAACACCGGGGAGCTGTTTTTT
CDR3: CASTRDKLRTSGGEPNTGELFF

D: TRBD2
size: -
V: TRBV12-3/TRBV12-4
J: TRBJ2-5
DNA: TGTGCCAGCAGTTTAAGACTAGCGGGGATAGAGACCCAGTACTTC
CDR3: CASSLRLAGIETQYF

D: -
size: few
V: TRBV29-1
J: TRBJ1-2
DNA: TGCAGCGCCCTGGCCGCGGGGTATGGCTACACCTTC
CDR3: CSALAAGYGYTF

D: -
size: -
V: TRBV9
J: TRBJ1-2
DNA: TGTGCCAGCAGCGTAGAGTCACAAAAAAACTATGGCTACACCTTC
CDR3: CASSVESQKNYGYTF

D: -
size: -
V: TRBV9
J: TRBJ2-7
DNA: TGTGCCAGCAGTAAGGCCCTGGGCTACGAGCAGTACTTC
CDR3: CASSKALGYEQYF

D: -
size: -
V: TRBV6-5
J: TRBJ2-7
DNA: TGTGCCAGCAGTTACTCAGAAGTCGTCGACGAGCAGTACTTC
CDR3: CASSYSEVVDEQYF

D: TRBD2
size: few
V: TRBV9
J: TRBJ2-3
DNA: TGTGCCAGCAGCGTAGTCGGGCTAGCGGGGGATAAGGTAGATACGCAGTATTTT
CDR3: CASSVVGLAGDKVDTQYF

D: -
size: many
V: TRBV29-1
J: TRBJ2-3
DNA: TGCAGCGTTGAGGTAGATACGCAGTATTTT
CDR3: CSVEVDTQYF

D: TRBD1
size: -
V: TRBV12-3/TRBV12-4
J: TRBJ1-4
DNA: TGTGCCAGCAGCCGTAAAGGGGGCGCGGGGGAAAAACTGTTTTTT
CDR3: CASSRKGGAGEKLFF

D: TRBD1
size: -
V: TRBV11-2
J: TRBJ1-5
DNA: TGTGCCAGCAGCTTATATGGGTCGAGAGACAGGGTCTACAATCAGCCCCAGCATTTT
CDR3: CASSLYGSRDRVYNQPQHF

D: -
size: -
V: TRBV9
J: TRBJ2-1
DNA: TGTGCCAGCAGCGGGCGGCGGCGGTACAATGAGCAGTTCTTC
CDR3: CASSGRRRYNEQFF

D: TRBD2
size: -
V: TRBV5-1
J: TRBJ2-1
DNA: TGCGCCAGCAGCGGCCAGCGGGGGGGATACAATGAGCAGTTCTTC
CDR3: CASSGQRGGYNEQFF

D: -
size: -
V: TRBV15
J: TRBJ1-1
DNA: TGTGCCACCGGGGCCGACATGAACACTGAAGCTTTCTTT
CDR3: CATGADMNTEAFF

D: -
size: -
V: TRBV11-1
J: TRBJ1-6
DNA: TGTGCCAGCAGCTTAGGGAGCATTGGCCAGAGCTCCTATAATTCACCCCTCCACTTT
CDR3: CASSLGSIGQSSYNSPLHF

D: TRBD2
size: many
V: TRBV12-3/TRBV12-4
J: TRBJ2-3
DNA: TGTGCCAGCAACCAACCCCTAGCGGGGGAGGGGGATACGCAGTATTTT
CDR3: CASNQPLAGEGDTQYF

D: -
size: -
V: TRBV7-2
J: TRBJ2-5
DNA: TGTGCCAGCAGCCCTCCTTCGACAGGGACTCGGGAGACCCAGTACTTC
CDR3: CASSPPSTGTRETQYF

D: -
size: -
V: TRBV5-1
J: TRBJ2-7
DNA: TGCGCCAGCAGCCAAAGACCAGATTACGAGCAGTACTTC
CDR3: CASSQRPDYEQYF

D: -
size: few
V: TRBV5-1
J: TRBJ2-7
DNA: TGCGCCAGCGCCGGGACGGAGAGCTCCTACGAGCAGTACTTC
CDR3: CASAGTESSYEQYF

D: TRBD1
size: once
V: TRBV20-1
J: TRBJ2-2
DNA: TGCAGTGCCCCATCATCCGGGACAGTTAAGACCGGGGAGCTGTTTTTT
CDR3: CSAPSSGTVKTGELFF

D: -
size: -
V: TRBV5-1
J: TRBJ2-5
DNA: TGCGCCAGCAGCTTGTATGGGGGCTACCAAGAGACCCAGTACTTC
CDR3: CASSLYGGYQETQYF

D: TRBD1
size: many
V: TRBV7-9
J: TRBJ1-2
DNA: TGTGCCAGCAGCCTCGGACAGGCGCGGGGCTACACCTTC
CDR3: CASSLGQARGYTF

D: -
size: -
V: TRBV20-1
J: TRBJ2-1
DNA: TGCAGTGCCGAGAGCATCCATGAGCAGTTCTTC
CDR3: CSAESIHEQFF

D: TRBD1
size: -
V: TRBV6-5
J: TRBJ2-7
DNA: TGTGCCAGCAGTTACGGGTCCGAGACAGGGTACGAGCAGTACTTC
CDR3: CASSYGSETGYEQYF

D: TRBD2
size: once
V: TRBV5-1
J: TRBJ2-2
DNA: TGCGCCAGCACCTTTAGCGGGGACGGGGAGCTGTTTTTT
CDR3: CASTFSGDGELFF

D: -
size: few
V: TRBV9
J: TRBJ2-5
DNA: TGTGCCAGCAGCGTAGCGGCAGGCCAAGAGACCCAGTACTTC
CDR3: CASSVAAGQETQYF

D: -
size: -
V: TRBV27
J: TRBJ2-1
DNA: TGTGCCAGCAGTTTGAACCCACCGCCCTGGACTTTTTACAATGAGCAGTTCTTC
CDR3: CASSLNPPPWTFYNEQFF

D: -
size: -
V: TRBV29-1
J: TRBJ2-5
DNA: TGCAGCATAACAGGGTGGGGTGGACAAGAGACCCAGTACTTC
CDR3: CSITGWGGQETQYF